This T cell receptor beta chain was recorded in a study of glioma-infiltrating T cells after dendritic cell vaccination. Study information: Glioblastoma patients came from Phase I and II dendritic cell vaccination trials.

Germline V gene data show CDR1 as MNHEY and CDR2 as SMNVEV (reference sequence). The CDR3 is made up of 14 amino acids. After removal of 8 bases from V and 6 bases from J, the junction contained 10 bases not matched to a gene. Fresh-frozen tumor tissue and more than two years of survival data were available for all. This clone was counted once. Up to about 2 ug genomic DNA was used for TCRB CDR3 amplification. Amplification used 60 V beta primers and 13 J beta primers. The repertoire was sequenced with immunoSEQ multiplex PCR; TCRdb's copy has only in-frame clones and lacks some. The sample records about 30,000 clones, 90% to 95% being singletons.

The genes are TRBV27 and TRBJ1-5; 7 bases align to TRBD1. The source of this sequence is a human donor with glioblastoma. This material consisted of blood, taken before dendritic cell vaccination. CDR3 region: CASSRDSRIQPQHF. CDR3 nucleotide sequence: TGTGCCAGCTCCAGGGACAGCCGAATTCAGCCCCAGCATTTT.